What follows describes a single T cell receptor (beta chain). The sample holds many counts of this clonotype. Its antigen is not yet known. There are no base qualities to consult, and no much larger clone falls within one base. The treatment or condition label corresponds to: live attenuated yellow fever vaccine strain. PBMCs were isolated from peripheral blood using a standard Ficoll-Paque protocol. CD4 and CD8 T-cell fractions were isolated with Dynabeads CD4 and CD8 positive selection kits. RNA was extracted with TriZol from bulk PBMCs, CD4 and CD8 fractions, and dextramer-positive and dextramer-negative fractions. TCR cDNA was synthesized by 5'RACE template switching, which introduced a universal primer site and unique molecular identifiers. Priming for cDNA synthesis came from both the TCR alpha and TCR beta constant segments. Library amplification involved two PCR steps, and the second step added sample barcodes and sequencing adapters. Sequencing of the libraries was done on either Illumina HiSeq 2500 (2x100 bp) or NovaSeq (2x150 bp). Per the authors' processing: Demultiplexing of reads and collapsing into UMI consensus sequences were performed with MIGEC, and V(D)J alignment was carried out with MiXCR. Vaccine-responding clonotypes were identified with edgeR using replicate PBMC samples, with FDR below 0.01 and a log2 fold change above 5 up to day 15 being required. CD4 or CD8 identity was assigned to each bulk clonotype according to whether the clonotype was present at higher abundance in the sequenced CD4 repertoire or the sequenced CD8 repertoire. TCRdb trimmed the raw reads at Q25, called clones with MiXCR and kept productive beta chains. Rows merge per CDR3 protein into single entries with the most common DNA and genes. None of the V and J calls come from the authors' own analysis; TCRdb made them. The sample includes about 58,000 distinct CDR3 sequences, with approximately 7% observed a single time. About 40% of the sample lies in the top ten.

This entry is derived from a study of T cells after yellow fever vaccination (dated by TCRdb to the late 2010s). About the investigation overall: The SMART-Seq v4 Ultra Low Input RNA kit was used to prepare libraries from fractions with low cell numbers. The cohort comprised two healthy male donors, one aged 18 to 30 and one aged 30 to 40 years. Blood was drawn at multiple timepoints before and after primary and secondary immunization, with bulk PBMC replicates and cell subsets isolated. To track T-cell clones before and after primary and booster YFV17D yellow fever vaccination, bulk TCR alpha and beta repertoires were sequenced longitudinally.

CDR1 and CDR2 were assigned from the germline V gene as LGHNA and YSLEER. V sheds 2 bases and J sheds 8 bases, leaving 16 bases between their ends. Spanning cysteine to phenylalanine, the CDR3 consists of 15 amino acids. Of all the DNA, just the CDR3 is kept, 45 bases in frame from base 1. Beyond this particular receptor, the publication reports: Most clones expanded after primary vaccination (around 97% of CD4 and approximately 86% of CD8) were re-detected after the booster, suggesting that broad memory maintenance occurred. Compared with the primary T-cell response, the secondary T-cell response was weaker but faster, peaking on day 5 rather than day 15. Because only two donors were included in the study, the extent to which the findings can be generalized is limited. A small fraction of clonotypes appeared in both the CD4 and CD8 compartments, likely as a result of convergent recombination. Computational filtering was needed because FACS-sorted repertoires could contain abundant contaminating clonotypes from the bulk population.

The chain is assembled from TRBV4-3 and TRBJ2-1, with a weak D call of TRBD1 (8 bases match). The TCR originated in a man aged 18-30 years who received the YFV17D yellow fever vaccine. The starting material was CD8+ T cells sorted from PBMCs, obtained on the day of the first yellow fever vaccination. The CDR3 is CASSQTGGGIDEQFF. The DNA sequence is TGCGCCAGCAGCCAAACAGGGGGGGGTATTGATGAGCAGTTCTTC.